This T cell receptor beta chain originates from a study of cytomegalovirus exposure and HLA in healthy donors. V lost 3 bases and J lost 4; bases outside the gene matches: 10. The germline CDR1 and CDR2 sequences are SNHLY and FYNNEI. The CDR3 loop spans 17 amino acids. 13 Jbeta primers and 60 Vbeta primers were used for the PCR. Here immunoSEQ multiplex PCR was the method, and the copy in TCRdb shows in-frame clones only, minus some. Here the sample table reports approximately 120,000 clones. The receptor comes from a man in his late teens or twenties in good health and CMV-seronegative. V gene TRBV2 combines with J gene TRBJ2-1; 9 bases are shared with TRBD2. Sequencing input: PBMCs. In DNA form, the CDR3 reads TGTGCCAGCAGTGACCTCTACGCGGGGGGGGAGTACAATGAGCAGTTCTTC. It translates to CASSDLYAGGEYNEQFF.